This is a list of T cell receptor beta chains from one sample in a study of T cells after yellow fever vaccination. Via MiXCR, TCRdb re-called the 5' RACE reads, giving one row per CDR3 protein. The profile shows 300,000 to 400,000 distinct CDR3 sequences, approximately 12% of them singletons. Sequenced material: CD4+ T cells sorted from PBMCs, taken 15 days after the yellow fever booster vaccination. These receptors all come from a man between 18 and 35 years old who received the YFV17D yellow fever vaccine. The CDR3 runs from the conserved cysteine through the conserved F or W. D genes are given only for firm matches. Only part of the rows carry a size: once, few, many, or a class if the clone is expanded.

V gene	J gene	D gene	clone size	CDR3 DNA	CDR3 protein
TRBV11-3	TRBJ2-3	TRBD2	NA	TGTGCCAGCAGCTCCCGGACTAGCGGGGGGTATACGCAGTATTTT	CASSSRTSGGYTQYF
TRBV4-2	TRBJ2-6	NA	NA	TGTGCCAGCAGCCCCGAGGGGGGGACTGGGGCCAACGTCCTGACTTTC	CASSPEGGTGANVLTF
TRBV27	TRBJ2-5	NA	few	TGTGCCAGCAGATCGGGCGGGGCAGCCCAAGAGACCCAGTACTTC	CASRSGGAAQETQYF
TRBV9	TRBJ1-4	NA	few	TGTGCCAGCAGCGGGGACGGTCGGGAAAAACTGTTTTTT	CASSGDGREKLFF
TRBV7-9	TRBJ1-2	NA	few	TGTGCCAGCAGCTTACTTACAGGGTCGATCTACGGCTACACCTTC	CASSLLTGSIYGYTF
TRBV6-2/TRBV6-3	TRBJ2-3	NA	NA	TGTGCCAGCAGTTACTCGCGGAATACGCAGTATTTT	CASSYSRNTQYF
TRBV25-1	TRBJ1-3	NA	many	TGTGCCAGCAATTCGGGAAACACCATATATTTT	CASNSGNTIYF
TRBV20-1	TRBJ2-3	TRBD2	many	TGCAGTGCTACGACTAGCGGGGGGAAAAGTGGCACAGATACGCAGTATTTT	CSATTSGGKSGTDTQYF
TRBV5-1	TRBJ1-1	TRBD1	many	TGCGCCAGCAGCTATGGACAGGGGAGCGCTTTCTTT	CASSYGQGSAFF
TRBV6-5	TRBJ2-1	NA	NA	TGTGCCAGCGGAGGGGGGCCGAGCTCCTACAATGAGCAGTTCTTC	CASGGGPSSYNEQFF
TRBV20-1	TRBJ1-4	NA	NA	TGCAGTGCGCCCGGGACGGAGAATGAAAAACTGTTTTTT	CSAPGTENEKLFF
TRBV7-2	TRBJ2-5	NA	NA	TGTGCCAGCAGCTTAGAGGGCAGGGGTACGTTTAAGGAGACCCAGTACTTC	CASSLEGRGTFKETQYF
TRBV4-2	TRBJ2-1	TRBD2	few	TGTGCCAGCAGCCAAGAATCCGGCGGGGGGGGTGGTGAGCAGTTCTTC	CASSQESGGGGGEQFF
TRBV28	TRBJ2-7	TRBD1	few	TGTGCCAGCAGCAACCCGGGACAGGGCCTTCGGGAGCAGTACTTC	CASSNPGQGLREQYF
TRBV5-1	TRBJ2-1	TRBD2	NA	TGCGCCAGCAGCTTGGACCTGGGAGGGGCTAGCGGGGGGGCGAGGAATGAGCAGTTCTTC	CASSLDLGGASGGARNEQFF
TRBV7-8	TRBJ1-3	NA	few	TGTGCCAGCAGCTTAGCTTCCGATACAAACACCATATATTTT	CASSLASDTNTIYF
TRBV5-1	TRBJ1-2	TRBD1	NA	TGCGCCAGCAGCGGCCCCGGGACAGTCTATGGCTACACCTTC	CASSGPGTVYGYTF
TRBV20-1	TRBJ2-7	TRBD2	NA	TGCAGTGCCGGCCCCCCCCCAGGGACTAGCGGTACCTACGAGCAGTACTTC	CSAGPPPGTSGTYEQYF
TRBV7-7	TRBJ2-5	NA	NA	TGTGCTAGCAGCTTAGAAGGGAGTAGTGAGACCCAGTACTTC	CASSLEGSSETQYF
TRBV7-2	TRBJ2-3	NA	NA	TGTGCCAGCAGCTTAAGGCCTAGCGGCACAGATACGCAGTATTTT	CASSLRPSGTDTQYF
TRBV4-1	TRBJ1-1	TRBD1	few	TGCGCCAGTTCGGACAGGGGCCAGCACATGAACACTGAAGCTTTCTTT	CASSDRGQHMNTEAFF